This T cell receptor beta chain comes out of a study of shared clonotypes between healthy human individuals. Study context: Each donor's CD4 naive and CD4 memory cells filled three plates apiece, CD8 naive two, and CD8 memory one. General observations from the study: Naive subsets usually exceeded memory subsets in estimated richness. Some clonotypes were shared by all four sorted-subset donors, while others were not shared. The non-shared ones had lower generation probabilities than the shared ones.

CDR3 size: 12 residues. The germline CDR1 and CDR2 sequences are MNHEY and SVGAGI. Trimming removed 8 bases from V and 2 bases from J, with 9 bases in between. In the original workflow: There were no quality scores in the junction-only immunoSEQ sequences, so filtering differed. TCRdb keeps only in-frame clones here, not all; method: immunoSEQ multiplex PCR. That table furnishes V, J and clone size, whereas the DNA furnished D and trimming. The sample shows approximately 320,000 clones, roughly 70% of them seen only once. Turning to this clone: The antigen is undetermined.

This clonotype was sampled from a man aged 25-40 years in good health. This rearrangement joins TRBV6-5 to TRBJ1-2; weak D call: TRBD1 (5 bases). The sequencing sample was made of memory CD4+ T cells sorted from blood. Indicated subset: CD45RA-negative fraction. The DNA for the CDR3 is TGTGCCAGCGGGGGACGGAACTATGGCTACACCTTC. It codes for CASGGRNYGYTF.